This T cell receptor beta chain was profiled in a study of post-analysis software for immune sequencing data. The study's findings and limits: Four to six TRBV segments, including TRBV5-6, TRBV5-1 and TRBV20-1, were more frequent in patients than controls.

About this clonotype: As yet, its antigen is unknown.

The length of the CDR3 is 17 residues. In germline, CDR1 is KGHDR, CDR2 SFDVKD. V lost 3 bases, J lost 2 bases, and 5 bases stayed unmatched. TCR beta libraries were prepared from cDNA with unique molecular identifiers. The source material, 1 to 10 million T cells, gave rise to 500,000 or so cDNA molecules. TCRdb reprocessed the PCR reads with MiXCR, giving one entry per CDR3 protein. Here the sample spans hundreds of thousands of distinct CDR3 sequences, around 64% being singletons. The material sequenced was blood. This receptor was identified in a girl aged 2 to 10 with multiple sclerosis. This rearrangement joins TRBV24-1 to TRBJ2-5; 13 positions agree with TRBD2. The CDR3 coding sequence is TGTGCCACCAGTGATCGCGGGACTAGCGGGAATCAAGAGACCCAGTACTTC. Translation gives CATSDRGTSGNQETQYF.